This T cell receptor (beta chain) derives from a study of T-cell reconstitution after alpha-beta-depleted transplantation in children. A TCRbeta library incorporating unique molecular identifiers was prepared. In TCRdb, the PCR reads were re-called with MiXCR into one record per CDR3 protein. In the table there are hundreds of thousands of distinct CDR3 sequences, 12% of which are singletons. Comments on this clonotype: The junction differs from germline at one of its ends, possibly a read error.

The V gene's germline CDR1 is SGHTA and CDR2 FQGNSA. The CDR3 consists of 11 residues. This clonotype originated in a human donor who donated a stem cell graft to a child with acute lymphoblastic leukemia. The V and J genes are TRBV7-2 and TRBJ2-7; no clear D gene. The sample here was PBMCs from the stem cell graft donor, taken from the stem cell graft. CDR3 residues: CATSFTYEQYF. CDR3 coding DNA: TGTGCCACCAGCTTCACTTACGAGCAGTACTTC. Looking up the rest from reference TRBV7-2 and TRBJ2-7 gives the full variable domain: GAGVSQSPSNKVTEKGKDVELRCDPISGHTALYWYRQSLGQGLEFLIYFQGNSAPDKSGLPSDRFSAERTGGSVSTLTIQRTQQEDSAVYLCATSFTYEQYFGPGTRLTVT.